The rows below give T cell receptor beta chains drawn from one sample of a study of T-cell memory formation after mild COVID-19. TCRdb independently ran MiXCR on the 5' RACE reads; one entry per CDR3 protein. The data contain about 350,000 distinct CDR3 sequences, roughly an eighth of them singletons. Sequencing input: PBMCs or a T cell subset sorted from them (not recorded which). All receptors come from a man between 18 and 35 years old who had mild COVID-19 (a few samples of this study predate the infection). Cell type and time point are not known. The CDR3 runs from the conserved cysteine through the conserved F or W. The order of the fields is D gene, V gene, J gene, clone size, CDR3 DNA, CDR3 protein. D genes are given only for firm matches. Where a row states a size, it is once, few, many or the class of an expanded clone; other rows omit it.

>TRBD2|TRBV5-4|TRBJ2-3|-
TGTGCCAGCAGCGCCGGGACTAGCGGGGGCACAGATACGCAGTATTTT
CASSAGTSGGTDTQYF
>-|TRBV19|TRBJ2-6|-
TGTGCCAGTAGTATAGCAAGAACTGGGGCCAACGTCCTGACTTTC
CASSIARTGANVLTF
>-|TRBV4-1|TRBJ2-7|-
TGCGCCAGCAGCCAAAGGCCCAGCTACGAGCAGTACTTC
CASSQRPSYEQYF
>-|TRBV7-3|TRBJ1-1|-
TGTGCCAGCAGCGATCAAGGGGGGAACACTGAAGCTTTCTTT
CASSDQGGNTEAFF
>TRBD1|TRBV19|TRBJ2-4|few
TGTGCCAGTAGTATTTTGGTTGGGACAGACATTCAGTACTTC
CASSILVGTDIQYF
>TRBD1|TRBV27|TRBJ1-2|-
TGTGCCAGCAGTTTATTGGGCAGGGGGTATGGCTACACCTTC
CASSLLGRGYGYTF
>-|TRBV7-3|TRBJ2-1|-
TGTGCCAGCAGCTTATCCGGGCTGTCGGATGAGCAGTTCTTC
CASSLSGLSDEQFF
>-|TRBV7-6|TRBJ1-6|many
TGTGCCAGCAGCTTAGCTACGGATTCACCCCTCCACTTT
CASSLATDSPLHF
>TRBD1|TRBV4-3|TRBJ2-4|-
TGCGCCAGCAGCCTAAGGGTTGGGCAGGGGGCGACCCTAGCCAAAAACATTCAGTACTTC
CASSLRVGQGATLAKNIQYF
>TRBD1|TRBV12-3/TRBV12-4|TRBJ2-7|-
TGTGCCAGCAGCATGGGGGACAGGGACTACGAGCAGTACTTC
CASSMGDRDYEQYF
>-|TRBV4-3|TRBJ2-6|-
TGCGCCAGCAGCCAAGACGAAACGCCTGGGGCCAACGTCCTGACTTTC
CASSQDETPGANVLTF
>TRBD1|TRBV19|TRBJ2-1|-
TGTGCCAGTAGTATCTTGGGACAGGGATGGGAGCAGTTCTTC
CASSILGQGWEQFF
>TRBD1|TRBV7-9|TRBJ1-1|-
TGTGCCAGCAGCCGACAGGGGGCTTTGAACACTGAAGCTTTCTTT
CASSRQGALNTEAFF
>-|TRBV10-3|TRBJ1-3|many
TGTGCCATCAGTGCGGTCACCCGCCATGGAAACACCATATATTTT
CAISAVTRHGNTIYF
>-|TRBV6-4|TRBJ1-5|few
TGTGCCCGGTCTGTGGGGCAGAAGAGCAATCAGCCCCAGCATTTT
CARSVGQKSNQPQHF
>TRBD2|TRBV6-5|TRBJ2-2|many
TGTGCCAGCAGTTACTCGGGAGGGGAGCGCACCGGGGAGCTGTTTTTT
CASSYSGGERTGELFF
>TRBD2|TRBV5-1|TRBJ2-5|-
TGCGCCAGCAGCGCCGGTAGGACTAGCGGGGACCAAGAGACCCAGTACTTC
CASSAGRTSGDQETQYF
>TRBD1|TRBV5-1|TRBJ1-1|-
TGCGCCAGCAGCTCCGGGGACAGTTTAACCACTGAAGCTTTCTTT
CASSSGDSLTTEAFF
>-|TRBV4-1|TRBJ1-1|-
TGCGCCAGCAGCCAAGAGGTGGGTCTGACTGAAGCTTTCTTT
CASSQEVGLTEAFF
>-|TRBV7-9|TRBJ1-1|-
TGTGCCAGCAGCCCCCCTGTTACCGGGGCTTTCTTT
CASSPPVTGAFF
>TRBD1|TRBV18|TRBJ2-3|few
TGTGCCAGCTCACCGACGGGACAGGGCACAGATACGCAGTATTTT
CASSPTGQGTDTQYF
>-|TRBV9|TRBJ1-1|-
TGTGCCAGCAGCGCTGCGAGGAACACTGAAGCTTTCTTT
CASSAARNTEAFF
>-|TRBV2|TRBJ1-5|few
TGTGCCAGCAGCGACAGGTGGGACGGCAATCAGCCCCAGCATTTT
CASSDRWDGNQPQHF
>TRBD2|TRBV10-2|TRBJ2-1|many
TGCGCCAGCAGTGTAAGCGGGGGGGCTAGTGAGCAGTTCTTC
CASSVSGGASEQFF
>TRBD2|TRBV6-2/TRBV6-3|TRBJ2-5|many
TGTGCCAGCAGTTACCCCGGACTAGCGGCTCAAGAGACCCAGTACTTC
CASSYPGLAAQETQYF
>-|TRBV28|TRBJ2-3|few
TGTGCCAGCAGTTTACGTGCGGGATTCGCGCAGTATTTT
CASSLRAGFAQYF
>-|TRBV20-1|TRBJ1-5|-
TGCAGTGCCCGGGGGGACGGCAATCAGCCCCAGCATTTT
CSARGDGNQPQHF
>-|TRBV7-9|TRBJ1-1|-
TGTGCCAGCAGCACCCGCTGGGGCCCTGAAGCTTTCTTT
CASSTRWGPEAFF
>-|TRBV7-8|TRBJ2-3|few
TGTGCCAGCAGCTTAGAGGTGGGGGCGGCCTCGTCTACGCAGTATTTT
CASSLEVGAASSTQYF
>TRBD2|TRBV4-3|TRBJ2-1|-
TGCGCCAGCAGCCAAGAGGGTCTAGCTAGCGGGGGATCTACGCAGTTCTTC
CASSQEGLASGGSTQFF
>-|TRBV3-1|TRBJ2-1|-
TGTGCCAGCAGCCAAGATATACGGTACAATGAGCAGTTCTTC
CASSQDIRYNEQFF
>TRBD1|TRBV4-3|TRBJ1-5|-
TGCGCCAGCAGCCATGGGACAGGCGGGGGCAATCAGCCCCAGCATTTT
CASSHGTGGGNQPQHF
>-|TRBV15|TRBJ1-4|-
TGTGCCACCAGCAGTCTCCGCCTCGGTCGGCTCGGGGTACTGTTTTTT
CATSSLRLGRLGVLFF
>-|TRBV14|TRBJ2-7|-
TGTGCCAGCAGCCAAGCGGGGGAAGGAATAAGCTCCTACGAGCAGTACTTC
CASSQAGEGISSYEQYF
>-|TRBV3-2|TRBJ2-7|many
TGTGCCAGCAGCCAAGATATGGCGGGGCTCATAGTCGAGCAGTACTTC
CASSQDMAGLIVEQYF
>-|TRBV18|TRBJ2-1|few
TGTGCCAGCTCACCAGTAACAAACGGGAATGAGCAGTTCTTC
CASSPVTNGNEQFF
>-|TRBV4-2|TRBJ2-2|few
TGTGCCAGCAGCCAAGCCCTCCCTAGGACAGATCACACCGGGGAGCTGTTTTTT
CASSQALPRTDHTGELFF
>-|TRBV4-3|TRBJ2-2|-
TGCGCCAGCAGCCCGGAACTTTCCGGGGAGCTGTTTTTT
CASSPELSGELFF
>TRBD1|TRBV29-1|TRBJ2-7|many
TGCAGCTTCTACGGGCAGGGGGCCTACGAGCAGTACTTC
CSFYGQGAYEQYF
>TRBD1|TRBV4-3|TRBJ1-6|-
TGCGCCAGCAGCCATGAGCCGACAGGGAGGAATTCACCCCTCCACTTT
CASSHEPTGRNSPLHF
>TRBD1|TRBV7-9|TRBJ1-2|few
TGTGCCAGCAGCTTAGCACTGGGACAGGGAAGAAATGGCTACACCTTC
CASSLALGQGRNGYTF
>TRBD2|TRBV25-1|TRBJ2-3|many
TGTGCCAGTAACCTAGCGGCTGGCACAGATACGCAGTATTTT
CASNLAAGTDTQYF
>-|TRBV7-9|TRBJ2-5|-
TGTGCCACTTTTGGGGCGGGCGACCAAGAGACCCAGTACTTC
CATFGAGDQETQYF
>TRBD1|TRBV19|TRBJ2-7|many
TGTGCCAGTAGTCTCACGACAGGGGCTGGGACCTACGAGCAGTACTTC
CASSLTTGAGTYEQYF
>TRBD2|TRBV4-3|TRBJ2-3|few
TGCGCCAGCAGCCAAGATAAGCGGGGGAACACAGATACGCAGTATTTT
CASSQDKRGNTDTQYF
>TRBD2|TRBV11-2|TRBJ2-5|-
TGTGCCAGCAGCTCCGGGACTAGCGGGGGGGTGCAAGAGACCCAGTACTTC
CASSSGTSGGVQETQYF
>-|TRBV19|TRBJ1-3|few
TGTGCCAGTAGGCCCGTTCCTCTCGCGAGCTCTGGAAACACCATATATTTT
CASRPVPLASSGNTIYF
>TRBD1|TRBV28|TRBJ1-5|-
TGTGCCAGCAGGGGGGACAGAGGGAATCAGCCCCAGCATTTT
CASRGDRGNQPQHF
>TRBD2|TRBV4-3|TRBJ2-4|-
TGCGCCAGCAGCCGACGAGCGGGGGGTCGGGACATTCAGTACTTC
CASSRRAGGRDIQYF
>-|TRBV18|TRBJ1-2|-
TGTGCCAGCTCACCAGCAGAAAACTATGGCTACACCTTC
CASSPAENYGYTF
>TRBD1|TRBV5-1|TRBJ1-6|-
TGCGCCAGCAGCGAGGGACAGGGATATAATTCACCCCTCCACTTT
CASSEGQGYNSPLHF
>TRBD2|TRBV10-2|TRBJ2-3|many
TGCGCCAGCAAAGGGGATGCGGGGGTAGATACGCAGTATTTT
CASKGDAGVDTQYF
>-|TRBV6-6|TRBJ1-6|few
TGTGCCAGCAGGGGGTATAGCGAGTCACCCCTCCACTTT
CASRGYSESPLHF